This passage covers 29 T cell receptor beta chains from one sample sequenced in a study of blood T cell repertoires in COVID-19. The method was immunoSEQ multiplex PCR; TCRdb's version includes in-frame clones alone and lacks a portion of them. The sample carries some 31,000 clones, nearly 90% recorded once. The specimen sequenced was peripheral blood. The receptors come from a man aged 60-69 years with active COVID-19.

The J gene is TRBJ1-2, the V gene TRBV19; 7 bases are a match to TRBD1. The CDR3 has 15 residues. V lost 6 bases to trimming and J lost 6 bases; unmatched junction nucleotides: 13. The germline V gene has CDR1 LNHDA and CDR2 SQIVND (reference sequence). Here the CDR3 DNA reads TGTGCCAGTAGGATACCCCCGGCAGGGGGTGATGGCTACACCTTC. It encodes CASRIPPAGGDGYTF. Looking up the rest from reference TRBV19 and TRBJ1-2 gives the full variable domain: DGGITQSPKYLFRKEGQNVTLSCEQNLNHDAMYWYRQDPGQGLRLIYYSQIVNDFQKGDIAEGYSVSREKKESFPLTVTSAQKNPTAFYLCASRIPPAGGDGYTFGSGTRLTVV.

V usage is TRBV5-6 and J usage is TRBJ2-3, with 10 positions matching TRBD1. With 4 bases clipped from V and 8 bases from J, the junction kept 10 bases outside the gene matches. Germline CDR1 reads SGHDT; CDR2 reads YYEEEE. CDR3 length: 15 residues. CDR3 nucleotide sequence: TGTGCCAGCAGCCCCCGGGACAGGGGTTCTGGTACGCAGTATTTT. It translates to CASSPRDRGSGTQYF.

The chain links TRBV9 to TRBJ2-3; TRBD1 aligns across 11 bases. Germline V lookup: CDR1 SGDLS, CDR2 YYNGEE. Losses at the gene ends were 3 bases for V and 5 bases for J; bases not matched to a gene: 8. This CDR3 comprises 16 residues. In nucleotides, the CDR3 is TGTGCCAGCAGCGCTCCGGGACAGGGGGTTGTAGATACGCAGTATTTT. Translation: CASSAPGQGVVDTQYF.

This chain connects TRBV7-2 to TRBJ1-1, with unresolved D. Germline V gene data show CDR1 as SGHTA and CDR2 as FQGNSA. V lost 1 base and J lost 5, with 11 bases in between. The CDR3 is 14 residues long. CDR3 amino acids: CASSLGSGWTEAFF. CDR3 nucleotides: TGTGCCAGCAGCTTAGGTTCGGGTTGGACTGAAGCTTTCTTT.

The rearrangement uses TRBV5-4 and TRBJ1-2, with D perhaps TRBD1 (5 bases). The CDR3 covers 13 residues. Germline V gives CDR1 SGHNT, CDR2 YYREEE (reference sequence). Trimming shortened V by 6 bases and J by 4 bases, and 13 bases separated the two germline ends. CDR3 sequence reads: CASNRGGSYGYTF. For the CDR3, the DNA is TGTGCCAGCAACCGCGGGGGGTCCTATGGCTACACCTTC.

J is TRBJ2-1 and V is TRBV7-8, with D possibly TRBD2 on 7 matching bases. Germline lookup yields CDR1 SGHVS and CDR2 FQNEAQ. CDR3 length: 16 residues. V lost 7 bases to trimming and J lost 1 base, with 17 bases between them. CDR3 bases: TGTGCCAGCATCCCCGGGGCGGGGGCATCCTACAATGAGCAGTTCTTC. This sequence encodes CASIPGAGASYNEQFF.

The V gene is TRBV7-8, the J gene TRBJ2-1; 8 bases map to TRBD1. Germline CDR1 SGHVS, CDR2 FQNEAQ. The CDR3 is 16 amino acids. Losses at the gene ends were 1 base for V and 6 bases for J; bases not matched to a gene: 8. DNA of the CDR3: TGTGCCAGCAGCTTAGAATGGACAGGGTTGTCCAATGAGCAGTTCTTC. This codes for CASSLEWTGLSNEQFF.

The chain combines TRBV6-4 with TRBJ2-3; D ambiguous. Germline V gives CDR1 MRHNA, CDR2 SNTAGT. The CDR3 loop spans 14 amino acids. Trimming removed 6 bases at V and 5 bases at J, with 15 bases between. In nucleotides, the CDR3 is TGTGCCAGCAGCGCGGCTGGGTTTCGAGATACGCAGTATTTT. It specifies CASSAAGFRDTQYF.

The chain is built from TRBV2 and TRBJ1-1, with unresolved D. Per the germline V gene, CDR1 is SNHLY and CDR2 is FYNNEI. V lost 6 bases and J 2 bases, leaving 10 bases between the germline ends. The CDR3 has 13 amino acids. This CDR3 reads CASRRLTNTEAFF. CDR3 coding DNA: TGTGCCAGCAGAAGACTGACCAACACTGAAGCTTTCTTT.

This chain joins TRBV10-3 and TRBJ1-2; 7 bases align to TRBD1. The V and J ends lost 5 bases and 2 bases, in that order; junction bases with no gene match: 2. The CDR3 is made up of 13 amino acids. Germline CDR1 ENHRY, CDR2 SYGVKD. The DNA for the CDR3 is TGTGCCATCAGTCTGGACAGGAACTATGGCTACACCTTC. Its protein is CAISLDRNYGYTF.

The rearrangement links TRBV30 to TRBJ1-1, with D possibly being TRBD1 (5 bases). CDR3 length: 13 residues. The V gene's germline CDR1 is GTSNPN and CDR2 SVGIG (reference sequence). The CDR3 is CATRGGGNTEAFF. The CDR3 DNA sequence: TGTGCGACGCGGGGGGGAGGGAACACTGAAGCTTTCTTT.

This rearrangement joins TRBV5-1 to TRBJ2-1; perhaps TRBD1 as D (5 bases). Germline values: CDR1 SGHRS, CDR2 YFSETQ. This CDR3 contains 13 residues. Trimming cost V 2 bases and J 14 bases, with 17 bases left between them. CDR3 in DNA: TGCGCCAGCAGCTTACAACCGGACAAGGCGGAGTTCTTC. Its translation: CASSLQPDKAEFF.

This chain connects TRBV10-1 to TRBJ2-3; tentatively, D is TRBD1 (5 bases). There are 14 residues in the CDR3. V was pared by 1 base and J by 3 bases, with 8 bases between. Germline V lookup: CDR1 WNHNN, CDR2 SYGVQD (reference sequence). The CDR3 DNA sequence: TGCGCCAGCAGTGAGTTCAGGGTGACAGATACGCAGTATTTT. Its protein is CASSEFRVTDTQYF.

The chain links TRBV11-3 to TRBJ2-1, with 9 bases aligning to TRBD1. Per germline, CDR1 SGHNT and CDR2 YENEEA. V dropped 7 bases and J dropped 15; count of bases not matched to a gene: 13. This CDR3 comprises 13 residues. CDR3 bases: TGTGCCAGCAACCCGGACAGGGGCCTTAGACGGTTCTTC. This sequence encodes CASNPDRGLRRFF.

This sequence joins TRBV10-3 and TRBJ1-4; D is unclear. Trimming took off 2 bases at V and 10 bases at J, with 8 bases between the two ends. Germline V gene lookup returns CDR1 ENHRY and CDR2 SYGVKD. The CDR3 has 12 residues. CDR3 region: CAISEPIGKLFF. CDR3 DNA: TGTGCCATCAGTGAGCCAATCGGAAAACTGTTTTTT.

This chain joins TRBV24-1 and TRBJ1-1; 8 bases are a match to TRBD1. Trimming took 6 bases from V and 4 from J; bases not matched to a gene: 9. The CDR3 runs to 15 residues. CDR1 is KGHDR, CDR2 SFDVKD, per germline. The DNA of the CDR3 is TGTGCCACCAGTAGACAGGGGCCAGGGGGCACTGAAGCTTTCTTT. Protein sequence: CATSRQGPGGTEAFF.

This chain's CDR3 is CASSPGTRSYGYTF. DNA for the CDR3: TGTGCCAGCAGCCCTGGGACACGATCCTATGGCTACACCTTC. V and J are TRBV3-1 (or the pseudogene TRBV3-2) and TRBJ1-2; perhaps TRBD1 as D (6 bases). The V and J ends lost 4 bases and 4 bases respectively, with 13 bases between them. The CDR3 is 14 amino acids. Germline CDR1 reads LGHDT; CDR2 reads YNNKEL (reference sequence).

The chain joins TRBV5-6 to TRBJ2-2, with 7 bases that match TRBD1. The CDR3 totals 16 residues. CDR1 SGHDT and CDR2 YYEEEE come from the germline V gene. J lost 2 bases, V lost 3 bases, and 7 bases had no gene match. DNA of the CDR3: TGTGCCAGCAGCTCAGACAGGGAATCTAACACCGGGGAGCTGTTTTTT. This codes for CASSSDRESNTGELFF.

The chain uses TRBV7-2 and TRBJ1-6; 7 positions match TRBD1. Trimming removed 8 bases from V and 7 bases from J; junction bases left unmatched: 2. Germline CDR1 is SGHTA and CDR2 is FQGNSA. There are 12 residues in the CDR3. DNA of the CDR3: TGTGCCAGCGGGACAGCAAATTCACCCCTCCACTTT. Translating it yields CASGTANSPLHF.

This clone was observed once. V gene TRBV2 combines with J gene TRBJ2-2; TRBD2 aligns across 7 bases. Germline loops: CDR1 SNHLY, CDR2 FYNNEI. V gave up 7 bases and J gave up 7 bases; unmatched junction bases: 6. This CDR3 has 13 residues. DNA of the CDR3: TGTGCCAGCATACCCCCGGGGGGCGGGGAGCTGTTTTTT. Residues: CASIPPGGGELFF.

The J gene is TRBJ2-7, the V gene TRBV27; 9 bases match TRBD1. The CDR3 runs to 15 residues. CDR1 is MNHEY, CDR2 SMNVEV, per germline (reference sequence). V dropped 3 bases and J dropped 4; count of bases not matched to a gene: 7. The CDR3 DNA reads TGTGCCAGCAGTTTTGGGGGACAGGGCTCATACGAGCAGTACTTC. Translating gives CASSFGGQGSYEQYF.

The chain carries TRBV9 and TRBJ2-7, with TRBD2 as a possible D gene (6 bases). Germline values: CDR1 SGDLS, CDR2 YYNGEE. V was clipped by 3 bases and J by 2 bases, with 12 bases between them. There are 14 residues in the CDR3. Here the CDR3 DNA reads TGTGCCAGCAGCGGCCGGGACTCAACCTACGAGCAGTACTTC. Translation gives CASSGRDSTYEQYF. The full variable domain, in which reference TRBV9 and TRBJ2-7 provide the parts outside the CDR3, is DSGVTQTPKHLITATGQRVTLRCSPRSGDLSVYWYQQSLDQGLQFLIQYYNGEERAKGNILERFSAQQFPDLHSELNLSSLELGDSALYFCASSGRDSTYEQYFGPGTRLTVT.

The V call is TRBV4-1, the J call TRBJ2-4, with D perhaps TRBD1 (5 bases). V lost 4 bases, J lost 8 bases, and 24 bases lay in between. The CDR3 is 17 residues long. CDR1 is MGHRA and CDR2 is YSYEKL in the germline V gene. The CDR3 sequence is CASSRRDSTLSRDIQYF. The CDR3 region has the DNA TGCGCCAGCAGCCGGAGAGACAGCACCCTAAGTCGGGACATTCAGTACTTC.

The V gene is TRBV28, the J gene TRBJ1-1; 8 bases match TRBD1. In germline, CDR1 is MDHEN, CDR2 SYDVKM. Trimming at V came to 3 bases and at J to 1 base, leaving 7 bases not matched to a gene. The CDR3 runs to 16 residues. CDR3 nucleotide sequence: TGTGCCAGCAGTTTCTACCCCGGGACAGGGAACACTGAAGCTTTCTTT. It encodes CASSFYPGTGNTEAFF.

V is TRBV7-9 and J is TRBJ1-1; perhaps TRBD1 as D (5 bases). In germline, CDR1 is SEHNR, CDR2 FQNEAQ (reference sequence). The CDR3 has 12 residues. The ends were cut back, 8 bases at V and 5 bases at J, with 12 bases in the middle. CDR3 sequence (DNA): TGTGCCAGCCAGGGTAGGGATACTGAAGCTTTCTTT. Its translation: CASQGRDTEAFF.

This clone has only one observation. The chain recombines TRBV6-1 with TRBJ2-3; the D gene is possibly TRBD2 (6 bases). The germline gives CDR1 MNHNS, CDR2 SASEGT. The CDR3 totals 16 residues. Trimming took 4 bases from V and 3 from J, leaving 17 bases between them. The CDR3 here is CASSVRGVPGTDTQYF. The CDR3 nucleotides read TGTGCCAGCAGTGTCCGCGGGGTCCCTGGGACAGATACGCAGTATTTT.

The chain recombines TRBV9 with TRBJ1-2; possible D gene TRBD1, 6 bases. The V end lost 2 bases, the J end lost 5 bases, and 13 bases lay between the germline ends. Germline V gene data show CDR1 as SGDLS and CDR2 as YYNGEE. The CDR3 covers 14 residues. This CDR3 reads CASSVDSTGYGYTF. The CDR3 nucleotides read TGTGCCAGCAGCGTTGATTCCACAGGGTATGGCTACACCTTC. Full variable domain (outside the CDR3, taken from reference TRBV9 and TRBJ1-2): DSGVTQTPKHLITATGQRVTLRCSPRSGDLSVYWYQQSLDQGLQFLIQYYNGEERAKGNILERFSAQQFPDLHSELNLSSLELGDSALYFCASSVDSTGYGYTFGSGTRLTVV.

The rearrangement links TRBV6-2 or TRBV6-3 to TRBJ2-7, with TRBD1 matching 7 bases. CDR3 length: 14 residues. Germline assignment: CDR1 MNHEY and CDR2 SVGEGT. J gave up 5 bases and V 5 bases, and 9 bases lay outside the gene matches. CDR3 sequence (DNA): TGTGCCAGCAGTCTATGGACAGGTTACAACGAGCAGTACTTC. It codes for CASSLWTGYNEQYF.

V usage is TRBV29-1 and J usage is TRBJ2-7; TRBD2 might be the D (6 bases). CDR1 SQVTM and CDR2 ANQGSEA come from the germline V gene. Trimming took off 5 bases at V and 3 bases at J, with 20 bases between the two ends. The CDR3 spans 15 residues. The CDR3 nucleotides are TGCAGCGTTTGGGCTAGCGCTCAACCGGGCTACGAGCAGTACTTC. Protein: CSVWASAQPGYEQYF.